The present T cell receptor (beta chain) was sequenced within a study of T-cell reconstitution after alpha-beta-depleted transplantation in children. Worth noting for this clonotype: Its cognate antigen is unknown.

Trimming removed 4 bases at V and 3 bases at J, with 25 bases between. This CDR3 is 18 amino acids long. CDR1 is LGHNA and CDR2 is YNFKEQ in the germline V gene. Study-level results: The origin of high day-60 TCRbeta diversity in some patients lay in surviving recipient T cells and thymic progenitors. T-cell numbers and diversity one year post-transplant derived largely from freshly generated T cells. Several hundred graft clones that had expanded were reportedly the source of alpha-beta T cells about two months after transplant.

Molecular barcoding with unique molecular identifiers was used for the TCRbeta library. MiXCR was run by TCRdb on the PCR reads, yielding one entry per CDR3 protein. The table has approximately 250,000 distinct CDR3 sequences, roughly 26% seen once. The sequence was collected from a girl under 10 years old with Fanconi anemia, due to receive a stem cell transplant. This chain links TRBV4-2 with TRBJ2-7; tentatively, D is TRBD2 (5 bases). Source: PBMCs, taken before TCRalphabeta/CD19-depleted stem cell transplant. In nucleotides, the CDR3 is TGTGCCAGCAGCCCCGGACTCGGAAACTACTCGCCTCACTACGAGCAGTACTTC. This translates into CASSPGLGNYSPHYEQYF.